This entry features one T cell receptor (beta chain) sequence. What it recognizes is unknown. Reverse transcribing all isolated RNA meant expressed TCRB transcripts were sequenced. Method: immunoSEQ multiplex PCR; TCRdb's copy keeps in-frame clones and lacks some. The sample comprises about 180,000 clones, about 13% of which are singletons, and 0.62% rests with the top ten. These data belong to a study of beta chain features in type 1 diabetes. Germline values: CDR1 SGHDT, CDR2 YYEEEE. V shed 2 bases and J 7 bases; nucleotides not matched to a gene: 6. The CDR3 has 16 residues. General study points: Shorter TCRB CDR3s, moderately but significantly so, were found in Type 1 diabetes patients in all four CD4+ subsets.

The sample was central memory CD4+ T cells from blood. The receptor was derived from a woman between 18 and 30 years old in good health. V is TRBV5-6 and J is TRBJ2-2, with TRBD2 matching over 12 bases. The CDR3 region has the DNA TGTGCCAGCAGCTTTGGACTAGCGGGAAGGGTCGGGGAGCTGTTTTTT. It specifies CASSFGLAGRVGELFF.